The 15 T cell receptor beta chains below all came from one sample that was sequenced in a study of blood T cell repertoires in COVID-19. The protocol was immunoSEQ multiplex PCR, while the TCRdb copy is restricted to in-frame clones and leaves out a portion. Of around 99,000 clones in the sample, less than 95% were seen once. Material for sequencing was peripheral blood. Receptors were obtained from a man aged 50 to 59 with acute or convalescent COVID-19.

CDR3 protein: CASSQDPAASGTIYNEQFF. The CDR3, as DNA: TGTGCCAGCAGCCAAGATCCGGCGGCTAGCGGGACTATCTACAATGAGCAGTTCTTC. The gene calls are TRBV14 and TRBJ2-1; 9 bases are a match to TRBD2. J gave up 3 bases and V 0 bases, and 12 bases lay outside the gene matches. This CDR3 comprises 19 residues. Germline CDR1 reads SGHDN; CDR2 reads FVKESK.

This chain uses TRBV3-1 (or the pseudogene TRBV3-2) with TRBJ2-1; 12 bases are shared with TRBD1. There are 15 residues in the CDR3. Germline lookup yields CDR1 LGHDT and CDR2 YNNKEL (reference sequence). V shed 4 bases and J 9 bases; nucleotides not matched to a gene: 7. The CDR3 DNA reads TGTGCCAGCAGCCGAGCGGGACAGGGGGCTGTTGAGCAGTTCTTC. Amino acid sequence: CASSRAGQGAVEQFF.

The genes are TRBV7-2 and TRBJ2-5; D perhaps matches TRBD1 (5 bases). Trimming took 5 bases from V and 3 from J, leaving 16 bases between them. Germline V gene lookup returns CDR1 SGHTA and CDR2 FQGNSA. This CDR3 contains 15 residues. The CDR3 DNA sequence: TGTGCCAGCAGCCAAGTTACAGGATCGGAAGAGACCCAGTACTTC. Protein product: CASSQVTGSEETQYF. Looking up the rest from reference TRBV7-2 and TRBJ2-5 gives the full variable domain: GAGVSQSPSNKVTEKGKDVELRCDPISGHTALYWYRQSLGQGLEFLIYFQGNSAPDKSGLPSDRFSAERTGGSVSTLTIQRTQQEDSAVYLCASSQVTGSEETQYFGPGTRLLVL.

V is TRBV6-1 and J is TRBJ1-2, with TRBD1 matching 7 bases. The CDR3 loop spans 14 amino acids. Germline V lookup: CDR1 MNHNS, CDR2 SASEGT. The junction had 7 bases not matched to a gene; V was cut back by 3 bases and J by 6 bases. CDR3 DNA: TGTGCCAGCAGTGAGGATGTAGGGGGCAATGGCTACACCTTC. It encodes CASSEDVGGNGYTF.

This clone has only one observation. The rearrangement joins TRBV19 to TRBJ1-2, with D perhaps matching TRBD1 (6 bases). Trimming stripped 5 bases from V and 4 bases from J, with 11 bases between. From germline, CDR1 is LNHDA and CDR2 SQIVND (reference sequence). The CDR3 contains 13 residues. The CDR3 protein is CASSRTETYGYTF. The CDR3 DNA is TGTGCCAGTAGTCGGACAGAGACCTATGGCTACACCTTC.

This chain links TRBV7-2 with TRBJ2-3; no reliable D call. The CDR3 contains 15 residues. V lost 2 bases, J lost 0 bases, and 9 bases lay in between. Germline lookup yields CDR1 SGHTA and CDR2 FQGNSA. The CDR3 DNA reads TGTGCCAGCAGCTTAACTTCCGTTAGCACAGATACGCAGTATTTT. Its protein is CASSLTSVSTDTQYF.

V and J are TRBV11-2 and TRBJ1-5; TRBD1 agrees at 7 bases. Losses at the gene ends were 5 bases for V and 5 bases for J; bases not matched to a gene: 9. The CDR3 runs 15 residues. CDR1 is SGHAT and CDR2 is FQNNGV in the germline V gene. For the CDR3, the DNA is TGTGCCAGCAGCCAAACAGGGGAGAGGGATCAGCCCCAGCATTTT. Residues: CASSQTGERDQPQHF.

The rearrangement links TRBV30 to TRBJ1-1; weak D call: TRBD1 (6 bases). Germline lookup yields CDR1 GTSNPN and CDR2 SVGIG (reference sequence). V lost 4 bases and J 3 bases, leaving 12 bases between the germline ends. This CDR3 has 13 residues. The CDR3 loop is CAWNPGVYTEAFF. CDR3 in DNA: TGTGCCTGGAATCCAGGGGTGTACACTGAAGCTTTCTTT.

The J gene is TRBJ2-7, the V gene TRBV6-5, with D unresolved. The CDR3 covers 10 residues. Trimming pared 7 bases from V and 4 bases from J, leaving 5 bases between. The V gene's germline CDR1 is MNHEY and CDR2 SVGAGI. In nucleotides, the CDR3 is TGTGCCAGCACGACTTACGAGCAGTACTTC. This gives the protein CASTTYEQYF.

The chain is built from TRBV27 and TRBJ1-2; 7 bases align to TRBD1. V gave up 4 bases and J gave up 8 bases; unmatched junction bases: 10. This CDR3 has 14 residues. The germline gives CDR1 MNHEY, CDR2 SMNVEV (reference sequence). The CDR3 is CASSSSTGIGGYTF. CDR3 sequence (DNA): TGTGCCAGCAGTTCATCGACAGGGATCGGCGGCTACACCTTC.

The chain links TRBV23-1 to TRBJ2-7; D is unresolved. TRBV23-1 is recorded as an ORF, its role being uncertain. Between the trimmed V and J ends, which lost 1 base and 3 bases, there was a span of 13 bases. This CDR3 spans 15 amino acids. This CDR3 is CASSQYAEQSYEQYF. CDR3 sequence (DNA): TGCGCCAGCAGTCAATACGCGGAACAAAGCTACGAGCAGTACTTC.

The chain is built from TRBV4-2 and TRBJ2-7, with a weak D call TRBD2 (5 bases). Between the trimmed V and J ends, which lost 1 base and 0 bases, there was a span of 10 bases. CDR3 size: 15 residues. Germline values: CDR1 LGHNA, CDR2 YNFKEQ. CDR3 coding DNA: TGTGCCAGCAGCCAAGTTAGGGAGAGCTCCTACGAGCAGTACTTC. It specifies CASSQVRESSYEQYF.

In nucleotides, the CDR3 is TGTGCCAGTAGTACTAGCGGGGGAAGCACAGATACGCAGTATTTT. The encoded protein is CASSTSGGSTDTQYF. The chain couples TRBV19 to TRBJ2-3; the match to TRBD2 covers 10 bases. Germline V CDR1 and CDR2: LNHDA, SQIVND (reference sequence). V trimming: 4 bases; J trimming: 0 bases; junction bases outside the gene matches: 1. The CDR3 runs 15 residues. The full variable domain, with the rest looked up from reference TRBV19 and TRBJ2-3, is DGGITQSPKYLFRKEGQNVTLSCEQNLNHDAMYWYRQDPGQGLRLIYYSQIVNDFQKGDIAEGYSVSREKKESFPLTVTSAQKNPTAFYLCASSTSGGSTDTQYFGPGTRLTVL.

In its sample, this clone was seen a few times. The CDR3 nucleotides read TGCGCCAGCAGTGCTAGCGGGAGCTCCTACGAGCAGTACTTC. Encoded protein: CASSASGSSYEQYF. V is TRBV10-1 and J is TRBJ2-7, with 10 positions matching TRBD2. This CDR3 has 14 residues. Per germline, CDR1 WNHNN and CDR2 SYGVQD (reference sequence). Losses at the gene ends were 4 bases for V and 0 bases for J; bases not matched to a gene: 0.

CDR3 in DNA: TGCAGCGTAGACTCCGGGACTGAGACATACAATGAGCAGTTCTTC. Translation: CSVDSGTETYNEQFF. The chain combines TRBV29-1 with TRBJ2-1; D possibly corresponds to TRBD2 (6 bases). Germline assignment: CDR1 SQVTM and CDR2 ANQGSEA. The V end was cut by 6 bases, the J end by 4 bases, with 19 bases between. CDR3 size: 15 residues.